This T cell receptor (beta chain) was recorded in a study of shared clonotypes between healthy human individuals. Memory CD4+ cells were the fraction left after CD45RA+ naive selection. The CDR3 contains 14 residues. Trimming cost V 9 bases and J 0 bases; bases outside gene matches: 5. Germline assignment: CDR1 MGHDK and CDR2 SYGVNS. The table came from immunoSEQ multiplex PCR; TCRdb's copy has only in-frame clones and leaves some out. The sample lists about 1 million clones; 60% to 80% were seen once. This chain connects TRBV25-1 to TRBJ1-3; 7 bases line up with TRBD1. The receptor was derived from a man aged 18 to 35 in good health. Sequenced: memory CD4+ T cells sorted from blood. Subset meaning: CD45RA-negative fraction. The CDR3 sequence: CASTGQSSGNTIYF. In DNA, the CDR3 is TGTGCCAGTACGGGACAGAGCTCTGGAAACACCATATATTTT.